The clone carrying this TCR beta chain was counted many times. Its target is unknown. This specimen comes from a study of CD8+CD57+ T cells in acquired aplastic anemia. On the study more broadly: DNA from sorted CD4+ and CD8+ cells averaged around 3 ug. Healthy donor CD4+ cell samples had a mean of roughly 9.8 million reads. The study's findings and limits: Some 29 CD8+ CDR3 sequences were shared between patients and controls. In CD8+ cells, Simpson's diversity showed no significant difference between patients and controls.

The CDR3 runs 15 residues. The V and J ends lost 3 bases and 4 bases, in that order; junction bases with no gene match: 5. CDR1 and CDR2 (germline): SGHVS, FQNEAQ. Using genomic DNA as the template, TCR beta VDJ and CDR3 profiling was carried out. TCRdb reprocessed the reads with MiXCR, giving one entry per CDR3 protein. The table records around 150,000 distinct CDR3 sequences, approximately 40% of them present only once. Sequencing was done on a sample of sorted CD4+, CD8+, or CD8+CD57+ T cells (not recorded which) from PBMCs. The clonotype was recovered from a human donor in good health. J is TRBJ2-5 and V is TRBV7-8; 10 bases agree with TRBD1. For the CDR3, the DNA is TGTGCCAGCAGCTTGACCGGGACAGGGGTAGAGACCCAGTACTTC. Amino acids: CASSLTGTGVETQYF.